This TCR beta chain was captured by sequencing in a study of blood T cell repertoires in COVID-19. Overall study: Samples taken during acute and convalescent COVID-19 were collected in the United States, Italy and Spain. Sample material is recorded as cDNA or gDNA derived from T cells, B-cell-depleted T cells, or PBMCs.

In the original processing: The assay estimated nucleated cells by amplifying reference gene primers. Profiling relied on immunoSEQ multiplex PCR, and the TCRdb table lists in-frame clones only, not all of them. The DNA was the basis for D and trimming; V, J and clone size are from that table. In the table there are 100,000 to 120,000 clones, about 85% of which are singletons. The CDR3 is 15 amino acids. CDR1 is PRHDT and CDR2 is FYEKMQ in the germline V gene (reference sequence). The germline V and J ends were trimmed by 0 bases and 3 bases, with 11 bases remaining between them. This TCR was recovered from a man in his forties with acute or convalescent COVID-19. This chain links TRBV13 with TRBJ1-2, with D maybe TRBD1 (5 bases). Sequenced material: peripheral blood. The CDR3 nucleotides read TGTGCCAGCAGCTTAGGTCAACAGGATTACTATGGCTACACCTTC. This sequence encodes CASSLGQQDYYGYTF.